A single sample gave rise to the 22 T cell receptor beta chains below, sequenced in a study of cytomegalovirus exposure and HLA in healthy donors. PCR used 60 Vbeta primers and 13 Jbeta primers. The data were produced by immunoSEQ multiplex PCR, yet TCRdb's version contains in-frame clones alone and is incomplete. Of 110,000 or so clones detected, about 80% appear once; the ten largest clones hold 5.4%. Material: PBMCs. The receptors derive from a woman under 40 in good health and CMV-seropositive.

This clone was detected a few times. One junction end disagrees with the germline gene, perhaps due to a read error. The chain carries TRBV7-9 and TRBJ2-3; tentative D call: TRBD2 (6 bases). The CDR3 runs 13 residues. CDR1 is SEHNR and CDR2 is FQNEAQ in the germline V gene (reference sequence). The CDR3 here is CASSIAAGDTQYF. CDR3 coding DNA: TGTGCCAGCAGCATAGCAGCGGGAGATACGCAGTATTTT.

The chain recombines TRBV6-5 with TRBJ1-1, with 7 bases fitting TRBD1. The CDR3 is 15 amino acids. Germline V gives CDR1 MNHEY, CDR2 SVGAGI. J lost 6 bases, V lost 2 bases, and 9 bases had no gene match. The CDR3 nucleotides read TGTGCCAGCAGTTACCCATCGACTACAGGGGCTGAAGCTTTCTTT. Amino acid sequence: CASSYPSTTGAEAFF.

This chain links TRBV5-1 with TRBJ1-4, with D possibly matching TRBD1 (5 bases). CDR1 is SGHRS and CDR2 is YFSETQ in the germline V gene. The CDR3 is 20 residues long. The V and J ends lost 1 base and 6 bases respectively, with 28 bases between them. CDR3 sequence: CASSLRFGPRGGWGDEKLFF. DNA of the CDR3: TGCGCCAGCAGCTTGAGGTTCGGGCCACGGGGTGGGTGGGGGGATGAAAAACTGTTTTTT.

The rearrangement joins TRBV29-1 to TRBJ2-5, with TRBD1 identical over 8 bases. V trimming: 4 bases; J trimming: 5 bases; junction bases outside the gene matches: 6. The CDR3 spans 13 residues. Germline V gene lookup returns CDR1 SQVTM and CDR2 ANQGSEA. The CDR3 DNA reads as TGCAGCGTTGGAAATACAGGGGGGGAGACCCAGTACTTC. Translating gives CSVGNTGGETQYF.

This chain joins TRBV6-5 and TRBJ2-7; 7 bases agree with TRBD1. Trimming removed 7 bases from V and 1 base from J; junction bases left unmatched: 10. The CDR3 is 15 residues long. CDR1 and CDR2 from the germline V gene are MNHEY and SVGAGI. The CDR3 loop is CASKSDRASSYEQYF. The CDR3 DNA reads as TGTGCCAGCAAGTCCGACAGGGCTAGTTCCTACGAGCAGTACTTC.

The chain carries TRBV6-1 and TRBJ1-2; 9 positions agree with TRBD1. V shed 7 bases, J shed 7 bases, and the junction held 10 bases outside the gene matches. From germline, CDR1 is MNHNS and CDR2 SASEGT. The CDR3 consists of 14 residues. CDR3 in amino acids: CASTSGGTGFGYTF. CDR3 nucleotides: TGTGCCAGCACCTCGGGGGGGACAGGGTTTGGCTACACCTTC.

This clone was detected only a few times. V is TRBV4-1 and J is TRBJ1-5, with D perhaps matching TRBD1 (5 bases). Trimming removed 0 bases at V and 0 bases at J, with 9 bases between. The germline CDR1 and CDR2 sequences are MGHRA and YSYEKL. CDR3 length equals 16 residues. In nucleotides, the CDR3 is TGCGCCAGCAGCCAAGATCGACAGATTAGCAATCAGCCCCAGCATTTT. This encodes CASSQDRQISNQPQHF.

V usage is TRBV19 and J usage is TRBJ2-7, with 8 bases identical to TRBD1. The CDR3 length is 14 residues. After removal of 3 bases from V and 3 bases from J, the junction contained 4 bases not matched to a gene. From germline, CDR1 is LNHDA and CDR2 SQIVND (reference sequence). In DNA, the CDR3 is TGTGCCAGTAGTATCGGACAGGGCCTCTACGAGCAGTACTTC. This gives the protein CASSIGQGLYEQYF.

The J gene is TRBJ2-4, the V gene TRBV30; possibly TRBD1 for D (6 bases). CDR3 length equals 14 residues. V lost 0 bases, J lost 1 base, and 7 bases lay in between. The germline gives CDR1 GTSNPN, CDR2 SVGIG (reference sequence). CDR3 region: CAWSVRGAKNIQYF. The CDR3 DNA sequence: TGTGCCTGGAGTGTTAGGGGGGCCAAAAACATTCAGTACTTC.

The chain is built from TRBV5-1 and TRBJ2-5; 9 bases are a match to TRBD2. Germline trimming cut 2 bases from V and 4 bases from J; bases unmatched to any gene: 9. The CDR3 is 16 residues long. The germline V gene encodes CDR1 SGHRS and CDR2 YFSETQ. In DNA, the CDR3 is TGCGCCAGCAGCTTTGGTATAGCGGGAGAGGGAGAGACCCAGTACTTC. Amino acid sequence: CASSFGIAGEGETQYF.

This rearrangement joins TRBV30 to TRBJ2-6; D gene uncertain. The V and J ends lost 4 bases and 5 bases respectively, with 15 bases between them. Per the germline V gene, CDR1 is GTSNPN and CDR2 is SVGIG (reference sequence). The CDR3 has 15 amino acids. The CDR3 spells CAWTLPPRRANVLTF. CDR3 in DNA: TGTGCCTGGACCCTCCCTCCTCGTCGGGCCAACGTCCTGACTTTC.

The chain joins TRBV19 to TRBJ1-2; D possibly corresponds to TRBD1 (5 bases). The CDR3 is made up of 15 amino acids. V was pared by 4 bases and J by 0 bases, with 12 bases between. The germline gives CDR1 LNHDA, CDR2 SQIVND (reference sequence). The chain's CDR3 is CASSTSQVANYGYTF. The CDR3 DNA reads as TGTGCCAGTAGTACCTCACAGGTAGCTAACTATGGCTACACCTTC.

V gene TRBV5-6 combines with J gene TRBJ1-5; D is ambiguous. CDR3 length: 13 residues. The V gene's germline CDR1 is SGHDT and CDR2 YYEEEE. Trimming took off 0 bases at V and 7 bases at J, with 8 bases between the two ends. The CDR3 here is CASSLVSEQPQHF. The DNA of the CDR3 is TGTGCCAGCAGCTTGGTTTCGGAGCAGCCCCAGCATTTT.

The V call is TRBV2, the J call TRBJ2-1; 12 bases are shared with TRBD2. The CDR3 extends over 14 amino acids. CDR1 and CDR2 (germline): SNHLY, FYNNEI. V trimming: 8 bases; J trimming: 1 base; junction bases outside the gene matches: 0. CDR3: CASGLAGSYNEQFF. As DNA, the CDR3 is TGTGCCAGCGGACTAGCGGGGTCCTACAATGAGCAGTTCTTC.

The chain recombines TRBV11-1 with TRBJ2-7, with 7 positions matching TRBD1. The CDR3 consists of 14 residues. The germline V gene has CDR1 SGHAT and CDR2 FQDESV (reference sequence). V dropped 1 base and J dropped 6; count of bases not matched to a gene: 6. The CDR3 protein is CASSLGQGRSEQYF. CDR3 bases: TGTGCCAGCAGCTTAGGACAGGGCAGAAGCGAGCAGTACTTC.

This clone has only a few counts. This rearrangement joins TRBV6-1 to TRBJ2-2; 8 nucleotides agree with TRBD2. Germline lookup yields CDR1 MNHNS and CDR2 SASEGT. With 8 bases clipped from V and 6 bases from J, the junction kept 5 bases outside the gene matches. There are 13 residues in the CDR3. This CDR3 is CASRGGVPGELFF. The CDR3, as DNA: TGTGCCAGCCGGGGGGGGGTTCCCGGGGAGCTGTTTTTT.

This chain connects TRBV27 to TRBJ1-3, with D unclear. Germline V lookup: CDR1 MNHEY, CDR2 SMNVEV (reference sequence). The V gene lost 9 bases and the J gene lost 7 bases, with 10 bases spanning the gap. The CDR3 is 11 residues long. The DNA of the CDR3 is TGTGCCAGTAGACTTGGTAACACCATATATTTT. This translates into CASRLGNTIYF.

The chain has TRBV29-1 and TRBJ1-1; D unresolved. The V and J ends lost 7 bases and 5 bases respectively, with 14 bases between them. The germline V gene encodes CDR1 SQVTM and CDR2 ANQGSEA. CDR3 length: 12 amino acids. The CDR3 nucleotides are TGCAGCGCCATTAGCGGGAGGACTGAAGCTTTCTTT. Its translation: CSAISGRTEAFF.

V and J are TRBV7-2 and TRBJ2-7, with TRBD2 as a possible D gene (5 bases). The CDR3 extends over 15 amino acids. V was clipped by 1 base and J by 0 bases, with 10 bases between them. Germline V gene data show CDR1 as SGHTA and CDR2 as FQGNSA. The CDR3 here is CASSLDERLSYEQYF. The CDR3 nucleotides read TGTGCCAGCAGCTTAGATGAGCGGCTCTCCTACGAGCAGTACTTC.

Turning to this clone: One end of the junction does not line up with germline, which may come from a read error. The chain joins TRBV7-7 to TRBJ2-5; weak D call: TRBD1 (5 bases). The V gene's germline CDR1 is SSHAT and CDR2 FNYEAQ (reference sequence). There are 14 residues in the CDR3. The CDR3 loop reads CASSIGAAQETQYF. The DNA for the CDR3 is TGTGCTAGCAGCATTGGGGCAGCACAAGAGACCCAGTACTTC. Together with reference TRBV7-7 and TRBJ2-5, the CDR3 gives the full variable domain: GAGVSQSPRYKVTKRGQDVTLRCDPISSHATLYWYQQALGQGPEFLTYFNYEAQPDKSGLPSDRFSAERPEGSISTLTIQRTEQRDSAMYRCASSIGAAQETQYFGPGTRLLVL.

This clone was counted a few times. CDR3 residues: CASSKLAGGSYEQYF. The CDR3 DNA reads as TGTGCCAGCAGTAAGCTAGCGGGAGGTTCCTACGAGCAGTACTTC. The rearrangement links TRBV6-6 to TRBJ2-7, with 11 bases identical to TRBD2. The CDR3 length is 15 residues. Germline lookup yields CDR1 MNHNY and CDR2 SVGAGI (reference sequence). V gave up 5 bases and J gave up 1 base; unmatched junction bases: 4.

This clone has only a few counts. J is TRBJ1-3 and V is TRBV7-9; a weak D match, TRBD1 (6 bases). Trimming took 4 bases from V and 4 from J, leaving 11 bases between them. Germline CDR1 and CDR2: SEHNR and FQNEAQ (reference sequence). CDR3 length equals 14 residues. The CDR3, as DNA: TGTGCCAGCAGCTCAGACAGGAAAGGAAACACCATATATTTT. Its protein is CASSSDRKGNTIYF. The whole variable domain, remainder taken from reference TRBV7-9 and TRBJ1-3, is DTGVSQNPRHKITKRGQNVTFRCDPISEHNRLYWYRQTLGQGPEFLTYFQNEAQLEKSRLLSDRFSAERPKGSFSTLEIQRTEQGDSAMYLCASSSDRKGNTIYFGEGSWLTVV.